Below, 11 T cell receptor beta chains from the same sample are listed, as sequenced in a study of T cells in localized non-small cell lung cancer (dated by TCRdb to about 2020). To prepare the library, the immunoSEQ multiplex PCR assay was applied. This immuneACCESS table, as held by TCRdb, lists in-frame sequences with V and J called but not all clones. Of the missing ones, under half trace to an unresolved V gene in checked studies; the others have no known cause. The sample table records roughly 67,000 clones; 84% of these occur just once. Clones ranked in the top ten supply approximately 15% of the sample. The source material was peripheral blood, sampled before any cancer treatment. The receptors derive from a female donor of 60 years or more with stage I lung adenocarcinoma.

The chain combines TRBV2 with TRBJ2-3; TRBD2 is a possible D gene (5 bases). The CDR3 has 19 residues. V lost 7 bases to trimming and J lost 3 bases, with 29 bases between them. Per germline, CDR1 SNHLY and CDR2 FYNNEI. DNA of the CDR3: TGTGCCAGCACAGCACGGAGGTCCTTTCCCGTAATGGGGACAGATACGCAGTATTTT. This codes for CASTARRSFPVMGTDTQYF.

The chain carries TRBV19 and TRBJ2-5; 7 bases line up with TRBD2. J gave up 5 bases and V 3 bases, and 9 bases lay outside the gene matches. This CDR3 is built from 15 residues. CDR1 is LNHDA, CDR2 SQIVND, per germline (reference sequence). The CDR3 reads CASSMWAPGGETQYF. CDR3 in DNA: TGTGCCAGTAGTATGTGGGCCCCGGGGGGTGAGACCCAGTACTTC.

This chain uses TRBV5-1 with TRBJ1-2, with D possibly TRBD1 on 5 matching bases. This CDR3 comprises 15 residues. Trimming stripped 2 bases from V and 3 bases from J, with 14 bases between. Germline CDR1 reads SGHRS; CDR2 reads YFSETQ. CDR3 bases: TGCGCCAGCAGCTTAAATCCGGAGACAGACTATGGCTACACCTTC. It encodes CASSLNPETDYGYTF.

This sequence joins TRBV7-8 and TRBJ1-2; tentative D call: TRBD1 (6 bases). Germline CDR1 reads SGHVS; CDR2 reads FQNEAQ. The CDR3 runs 13 residues. The V and J ends lost 1 base and 8 bases respectively, with 11 bases between them. The chain's CDR3 is CASSLVRGEGYTF. The CDR3 DNA sequence: TGTGCCAGCAGCTTAGTGAGGGGGGAGGGCTACACCTTC.

The rearrangement joins TRBV27 to TRBJ1-1; D perhaps matches TRBD1 (6 bases). V was cut by 2 bases and J by 10 bases, with 11 bases left in between. Looked up from germline, CDR1 is MNHEY and CDR2 is SMNVEV (reference sequence). CDR3 size: 12 residues. Here the CDR3 DNA reads TGTGCCAGCAGTTTAGATGGCAGGGGAGCTTTCTTT. Its protein product is CASSLDGRGAFF.

This clone was counted a single time. The chain uses TRBV28 and TRBJ2-3, with D possibly being TRBD2 (5 bases). There are 14 residues in the CDR3. The ends were cut back, 10 bases at V and 0 bases at J, with 14 bases in the middle. Looked up from germline, CDR1 is MDHEN and CDR2 is SYDVKM. In DNA, the CDR3 is TGTGCCATCTCGGACTTTCCTAGCACAGATACGCAGTATTTT. It translates to CAISDFPSTDTQYF.

The J gene is TRBJ2-7, the V gene TRBV19, with D tentatively TRBD1 (5 bases). Trimming shortened V by 2 bases and J by 0 bases, and 11 bases separated the two germline ends. Germline lookup yields CDR1 LNHDA and CDR2 SQIVND (reference sequence). This CDR3 contains 15 residues. The CDR3 loop reads CASSISGPSSYEQYF. For the CDR3, the DNA is TGTGCCAGTAGTATATCAGGGCCAAGCTCCTACGAGCAGTACTTC.

The chain carries TRBV10-2 and TRBJ2-3; D call uncertain. V lost 1 base, J lost 4 bases, and 3 bases lay in between. The CDR3 runs 12 residues. Germline values: CDR1 WSHSY, CDR2 SAAADI. The CDR3, as DNA: TGCGCCAGCAGTGAGTACGCAGATACGCAGTATTTT. This codes for CASSEYADTQYF.

The V call is TRBV6-4, the J call TRBJ2-1, with unresolved D. This CDR3 spans 14 amino acids. Germline-derived CDR1 and CDR2 are MRHNA and SNTAGT. Trimming took off 1 base at V and 6 bases at J, with 10 bases between the two ends. The CDR3 protein is CASSDLAVPNEQFF. CDR3 in DNA: TGTGCCAGCAGTGACTTGGCTGTCCCCAATGAGCAGTTCTTC.

The chain employs TRBV25-1 and TRBJ1-1; D is unclear. This CDR3 comprises 12 residues. The germline V gene has CDR1 MGHDK and CDR2 SYGVNS. Trimming took 5 bases from V and 7 from J, leaving 11 bases between them. Here the CDR3 DNA reads TGTGCCAGCAGTAGGACTGGGCTTGAAGCTTTCTTT. It yields the protein CASSRTGLEAFF.

The chain has TRBV6-1 and TRBJ2-1; TRBD2 aligns across 9 bases. Germline CDR1 MNHNS, CDR2 SASEGT. With 1 base clipped from V and 11 bases from J, the junction kept 9 bases outside the gene matches. The CDR3 is 15 amino acids. The CDR3 protein is CASSEGASGINKQFF. CDR3 DNA sequence: TGTGCCAGCAGTGAAGGAGCTAGCGGGATTAATAAGCAGTTCTTC.